Listed here are 29 T cell receptor beta chains from one sample, sequenced in a study of CD8+ T cells in alopecia areata. RNA was isolated and reverse transcribed to cDNA, the sequencing template. Assay: immunoSEQ multiplex PCR; the TCRdb copy retains only in-frame clones and omits some. Of 130,000 or so clones listed, about 88% were seen once; the top ten hold about 13%. Documented treatment: oral pan-JAK inhibitor, 5-10 mg twice daily. Specimen: CD8+ T cells sorted from blood, collected at week 4, from a patient treated with tofacitinib. The receptors originated from a human donor with alopecia areata.

This chain joins TRBV5-6 and TRBJ2-5, with D unresolved. This CDR3 spans 11 amino acids. Germline CDR1 is SGHDT and CDR2 is YYEEEE. V was clipped by 0 bases and J by 3 bases, with 0 bases between them. As DNA, the CDR3 is TGTGCCAGCAGCTTGGAAGAGACCCAGTACTTC. It codes for CASSLEETQYF.

The chain carries TRBV2 and TRBJ2-7; tentative D call: TRBD2 (5 bases). Germline V CDR1 and CDR2: SNHLY, FYNNEI. There are 12 residues in the CDR3. The CDR3, as DNA: TGTGTGACGGGGATAGGTCGATACGAGCAGTACTTC. This gives the protein CVTGIGRYEQYF.

The chain has TRBV5-4 and TRBJ2-1, with D perhaps matching TRBD1 (6 bases). V dropped 4 bases and J dropped 3 bases, with 17 bases sitting between them. Germline V gives CDR1 SGHNT, CDR2 YYREEE (reference sequence). The CDR3 runs 16 residues. Written as DNA, the CDR3 is TGTGCCAGCAGCCAGGCTACAGGGCGGAACTACAATGAGCAGTTCTTC. It encodes CASSQATGRNYNEQFF.

With respect to this clone: The same CDR3 is also encoded by other DNA sequences in this sample. The chain is built from TRBV27 and TRBJ2-2; D gene ambiguous. This CDR3 comprises 14 residues. V lost 2 bases, J lost 2 bases, and 6 bases lay in between. Germline CDR1 MNHEY, CDR2 SMNVEV (reference sequence). CDR3 loop: CASSLGSNTGELFF. The CDR3 region has the DNA TGTGCCAGCAGTTTAGGAAGTAACACCGGGGAGCTGTTTTTT.

About this clone itself: One end of the junction does not line up with germline, which may come from a read error. The chain couples TRBV5-1 to TRBJ1-1; 8 nucleotides line up with TRBD1. This CDR3 has 15 residues. Looked up from germline, CDR1 is SGHRS and CDR2 is YFSETQ. The DNA for the CDR3 is TGCGCCAGCAGCTTGGGACAGGGGACGGATACTGAAGCTTCCTTT. It yields the protein CASSLGQGTDTEASF.

The chain couples TRBV7-9 to TRBJ2-5; D is possibly TRBD2 (6 bases). V was cut by 4 bases and J by 3 bases, with 12 bases left in between. The CDR3 has 14 residues. CDR1 is SEHNR, CDR2 FQNEAQ, per germline (reference sequence). CDR3: CASSYLGGEETQYF. The CDR3 nucleotides read TGTGCCAGCAGCTACCTCGGGGGTGAAGAGACCCAGTACTTC.

The rearrangement links TRBV13 to TRBJ1-2, with D tentatively TRBD1 (6 bases). CDR1 PRHDT and CDR2 FYEKMQ come from the germline V gene (reference sequence). CDR3 length: 14 amino acids. V was cut by 5 bases and J by 4 bases, with 14 bases left in between. CDR3 DNA sequence: TGTGCCAGCAGCCAAACAGCCAGGGGCTATGGCTACACCTTC. Its translation: CASSQTARGYGYTF.

V gene TRBV2 combines with J gene TRBJ2-7; 9 bases fit TRBD1. The CDR3 loop spans 13 amino acids. The J segment lost 2 bases and the V segment lost 6 bases, leaving 2 bases of the junction unmatched. Germline CDR1 reads SNHLY; CDR2 reads FYNNEI. This chain's CDR3 is CASRGQGPYEQYF. The CDR3 DNA reads as TGTGCCAGCAGAGGACAGGGGCCCTACGAGCAGTACTTC.

Only one count was recorded for this clone. The chain combines TRBV30 with TRBJ1-4, with no clear D. The CDR3 consists of 15 residues. V was shortened by 0 bases and J by 4 bases, with 12 bases between the two germline ends. From germline, CDR1 is GTSNPN and CDR2 SVGIG (reference sequence). CDR3 nucleotide sequence: TGTGCCTGGAGTGTAACCACCCGATATAATGAAAAACTGTTTTTT. Residues: CAWSVTTRYNEKLFF.

The chain uses TRBV4-1 and TRBJ2-7; D is ambiguous. Germline V gives CDR1 MGHRA, CDR2 YSYEKL. This CDR3 has 13 amino acids. V shed 1 base and J shed 6 bases, with 10 bases lying between them. In DNA, the CDR3 is TGCGCCAGCAGCCAAGTTGGGGTAGGCGAGCAGTACTTC. It codes for CASSQVGVGEQYF.

The chain is built from TRBV29-1 and TRBJ2-7, with D possibly TRBD1 on 6 matching bases. The CDR3 consists of 13 residues. The V gene's germline CDR1 is SQVTM and CDR2 ANQGSEA. The V end was cut by 8 bases, the J end by 0 bases, with 14 bases between. CDR3 DNA: TGCAGCACCCGAGACAGGAGCTCCTACGAGCAGTACTTC. Translated: CSTRDRSSYEQYF.

The V call is TRBV2, the J call TRBJ1-2, with D possibly matching TRBD1 (5 bases). V gave up 3 bases and J gave up 7 bases, with 15 bases separating them. CDR3 size: 14 residues. Per germline, CDR1 SNHLY and CDR2 FYNNEI. CDR3 residues: CASSEIGATGGYTF. In nucleotides, the CDR3 is TGTGCCAGCAGTGAGATCGGGGCTACAGGTGGCTACACCTTC.

The J gene is TRBJ2-1, the V gene TRBV29-1, with 7 bases matching TRBD2. There are 16 residues in the CDR3. V trimming: 5 bases; J trimming: 0 bases; junction bases outside the gene matches: 10. Germline lookup yields CDR1 SQVTM and CDR2 ANQGSEA. CDR3: CSVQGTSESSYNEQFF. CDR3 coding DNA: TGCAGCGTTCAAGGTACTAGCGAGAGCTCCTACAATGAGCAGTTCTTC.

This clone was detected a few times. The CDR3 coding sequence is TGTGCCAGCAGCTCCCCCGGACAGGGAGGGCATGAGCAGTTCTTC. It is translated as CASSSPGQGGHEQFF. This chain uses TRBV7-9 with TRBJ2-1; perhaps TRBD1 as D (8 bases). The CDR3 contains 15 residues. Germline CDR1 is SEHNR and CDR2 is FQNEAQ (reference sequence). Trimming pared 4 bases from V and 8 bases from J, leaving 18 bases between.

Details on this clone: At one boundary the junction diverges from the germline segment, which might be a read error. The chain is built from TRBV5-6 and TRBJ1-4; 8 nucleotides line up with TRBD1. Germline CDR1 SGHDT, CDR2 YYEEEE. The CDR3 runs 14 residues. This chain's CDR3 is CASNLAGGVEKLFF. CDR3 sequence (DNA): TGTGCCAGCAACTTGGCAGGGGGCGTTGAAAAACTGTTTTTT. The full variable domain, its missing parts supplied by reference TRBV5-6 and TRBJ1-4, is DAGVTQSPTHLIKTRGQQVTLRCSPKSGHDTVSWYQQALGQGPQFIFQYYEEEERQRGNFPDRFSGHQFPNYSSELNVNALLLGDSALYLCASNLAGGVEKLFFGSGTQLSVL.

V is TRBV11-2 and J is TRBJ2-7, with D possibly being TRBD2 (6 bases). V was cut by 5 bases and J by 4 bases, with 12 bases left in between. This CDR3 region has 13 residues. Germline V gives CDR1 SGHAT, CDR2 FQNNGV. The CDR3 sequence: CASSPISGYEQYF. DNA of the CDR3: TGTGCCAGCAGCCCCATTAGCGGTTACGAGCAGTACTTC.

The CDR3 DNA is TGTGCCAGCATCGAATGGGCGGGGGGTGGCGCAGATACGCAGTATTTT. It encodes CASIEWAGGGADTQYF. This chain joins TRBV7-8 and TRBJ2-3, with 8 bases identical to TRBD2. After removal of 7 bases from V and 4 bases from J, the junction contained 13 bases not matched to a gene. Germline CDR1 is SGHVS and CDR2 is FQNEAQ. The CDR3 length is 16 residues.

The chain links TRBV27 to TRBJ2-2; 9 bases fit TRBD1. The CDR3 covers 14 residues. J lost 5 bases, V lost 3 bases, and 1 base had no gene match. Germline V CDR1 and CDR2: MNHEY, SMNVEV (reference sequence). The CDR3 bases are TGTGCCAGCAGTTTCGGGACAGGGACCGGGGAGCTGTTTTTT. As protein: CASSFGTGTGELFF.

This clone showed up just once. The chain combines TRBV7-9 with TRBJ1-4; a possible D gene is TRBD1 (5 bases). This CDR3 has 14 residues. Germline-derived CDR1 and CDR2 are SEHNR and FQNEAQ (reference sequence). The V end lost 5 bases, the J end lost 8 bases, and 15 bases lay between the germline ends. The CDR3 sequence: CASSLEDTYEKLFF. The CDR3 region has the DNA TGTGCCAGCAGCCTGGAGGACACGTACGAAAAACTGTTTTTT.

As regards this clone: The sample has other DNA sequences that encode this CDR3 too. The rearrangement links TRBV11-1 to TRBJ2-7, with TRBD1 identical over 7 bases. V lost 4 bases to trimming and J lost 5 bases; unmatched junction nucleotides: 2. Per the germline V gene, CDR1 is SGHAT and CDR2 is FQDESV (reference sequence). CDR3 length: 12 amino acids. The CDR3 nucleotides read TGTGCCAGCAGCTCAACAGGGGACGAGCAGTACTTC. It translates to CASSSTGDEQYF.

CDR3 loop: CASSLGGQPQHF. In DNA form, the CDR3 reads TGTGCCAGCAGCCTCGGTGGCCAGCCCCAGCATTTT. The chain recombines TRBV7-6 with TRBJ1-5; D is uncertain. Germline V gene lookup returns CDR1 SGHVS and CDR2 FNYEAQ. CDR3 length: 12 residues. Trimming took off 5 bases at V and 7 bases at J, with 9 bases between the two ends.

This chain uses TRBV4-1 with TRBJ2-3; TRBD2 might be the D (5 bases). Looked up from germline, CDR1 is MGHRA and CDR2 is YSYEKL. The CDR3 extends over 13 amino acids. V dropped 4 bases and J dropped 3 bases, with 8 bases sitting between them. CDR3 nucleotide sequence: TGCGCCAGCAGCCTCGGGGTGACAGATACGCAGTATTTT. It codes for CASSLGVTDTQYF.

The V gene is TRBV4-1, the J gene TRBJ2-7; 9 bases line up with TRBD2. The CDR3 length is 15 residues. Germline V gene data show CDR1 as MGHRA and CDR2 as YSYEKL. Trimming removed 0 bases from V and 2 bases from J; junction bases left unmatched: 2. In DNA, the CDR3 is TGCGCCAGCAGCCAAGATGCTAGCGGGGCCTACGAGCAGTACTTC. Protein sequence: CASSQDASGAYEQYF.

The chain is built from TRBV29-1 and TRBJ2-1; 8 bases agree with TRBD2. CDR3 size: 19 residues. J lost 1 base, V lost 0 bases, and 14 bases had no gene match. Germline CDR1 and CDR2: SQVTM and ANQGSEA. CDR3 sequence: CSVEERVAGNLRSYNEQFF. The DNA of the CDR3 is TGCAGCGTTGAAGAACGAGTAGCGGGAAACTTACGATCCTACAATGAGCAGTTCTTC.

This rearrangement joins TRBV29-1 to TRBJ2-2; 9 nucleotides align to TRBD2. CDR1 SQVTM and CDR2 ANQGSEA come from the germline V gene. CDR3 length equals 15 residues. With 3 bases clipped from V and 9 bases from J, the junction kept 11 bases outside the gene matches. In nucleotides, the CDR3 is TGCAGCGTTGAGATCGAGCGGGAGGCTCATTGGGAGCTGTTTTTT. This gives the protein CSVEIEREAHWELFF.

The V and J genes are TRBV5-4 and TRBJ2-1; 11 bases fit TRBD2. After removal of 1 base from V and 7 bases from J, the junction contained 7 bases not matched to a gene. Germline-derived CDR1 and CDR2 are SGHNT and YYREEE (reference sequence). The CDR3 covers 16 residues. CDR3: CASSLSFSGRGNEQFF. The CDR3 DNA is TGTGCCAGCAGCTTGAGTTTTAGCGGGAGGGGAAATGAGCAGTTCTTC.

J is TRBJ2-7 and V is TRBV5-1, with a weak D call TRBD2 (6 bases). Trimming took off 2 bases at V and 5 bases at J, with 14 bases between the two ends. The CDR3 totals 14 residues. Germline V gene data show CDR1 as SGHRS and CDR2 as YFSETQ. The CDR3 bases are TGCGCCAGCAGCTTCCGTCCTAGCGAAGACGAGCAGTACTTC. This sequence encodes CASSFRPSEDEQYF.

The chain recombines TRBV4-1 with TRBJ2-2, with D perhaps assigned TRBD1 or TRBD2 (5 bases each). V was cut by 3 bases and J by 3 bases, with 11 bases left in between. Germline values: CDR1 MGHRA, CDR2 YSYEKL. The CDR3 consists of 15 residues. The CDR3 coding sequence is TGCGCCAGCAGCCAGCCCTCGGGGCACACCGGGGAGCTGTTTTTT. It codes for CASSQPSGHTGELFF.

This chain links TRBV2 with TRBJ2-1, with a possible D match to TRBD2 (6 bases). This CDR3 contains 15 residues. V gave up 4 bases and J gave up 10 bases, with 20 bases separating them. Germline CDR1 is SNHLY and CDR2 is FYNNEI. Here the CDR3 DNA reads TGTGCCAGCAGTGTCCCCGGGACTTTTGGAGGGGAGCAGTTCTTC. This encodes CASSVPGTFGGEQFF. Filled out from reference TRBV2 and TRBJ2-1, the complete variable domain reads EPEVTQTPSHQVTQMGQEVILRCVPISNHLYFYWYRQILGQKVEFLVSFYNNEISEKSEIFDDQFSVERPDGSNFTLKIRSTKLEDSAMYFCASSVPGTFGGEQFFGPGTRLTVL.